These 30 T cell receptor beta chains originate from one sample sequenced in a study of technical replicates of blood from a handful of donors. Using immunoSEQ multiplex PCR, the repertoire was profiled, and TCRdb retains in-frame clones only, with some absent. Counted here are about 83,000 clones, 96% occurring once; the ten biggest clones make up approximately 0.32%. Sequencing was carried out using T cells isolated from PBMCs. These receptors were obtained from a human donor in good health.

The rearrangement links TRBV7-3 to TRBJ2-1, with 7 bases matching TRBD2. The CDR3 totals 14 residues. Unmatched junction bases numbered 9, after V lost 5 bases and J lost 8 bases. Germline values: CDR1 SGHTA, CDR2 FQGTGA. The CDR3 DNA sequence: TGTGCCAGCAGCCCCACGCGACTAGCACATGAGCAGTTCTTC. Protein: CASSPTRLAHEQFF.

The chain carries TRBV5-4 and TRBJ1-4; 9 nucleotides match TRBD1. CDR1 SGHNT and CDR2 YYREEE come from the germline V gene (reference sequence). J lost 6 bases, V lost 2 bases, and 2 bases had no gene match. CDR3 length: 14 residues. The DNA of the CDR3 is TGTGCCAGCAGCTTAACAGGGGGCTATGAAAAACTGTTTTTT. It codes for CASSLTGGYEKLFF.

The chain couples TRBV10-1 to TRBJ2-5; 8 positions agree with TRBD2. The ends lost 6 bases at V and 4 bases at J; junction bases unmatched: 10. The CDR3 sequence is 15 residues long. The germline V gene has CDR1 WNHNN and CDR2 SYGVQD (reference sequence). The CDR3 loop is CASRRGGANRETQYF. CDR3 nucleotides: TGCGCCAGCAGACGGGGGGGGGCCAACCGAGAGACCCAGTACTTC.

This chain links TRBV9 with TRBJ1-2; D uncertain. Germline values: CDR1 SGDLS, CDR2 YYNGEE. This CDR3 has 14 amino acids. Trimming stripped 0 bases from V and 0 bases from J, with 6 bases between. The CDR3 DNA follows: TGTGCCAGCAGCGTAGCGTTATCTAACTATGGCTACACCTTC. Encoded protein: CASSVALSNYGYTF.

The rearrangement links TRBV11-2 to TRBJ2-7; D uncertain. Germline V CDR1 and CDR2: SGHAT, FQNNGV. With 4 bases removed from V and 5 bases from J, the gap between germline ends came to 18 bases. The CDR3 extends over 15 amino acids. The CDR3 sequence: CASSSSILVVDEQYF. The CDR3, as DNA: TGTGCCAGCAGCTCCTCTATCCTAGTAGTCGACGAGCAGTACTTC. Filled out from reference TRBV11-2 and TRBJ2-7, the complete variable domain reads EAGVAQSPRYKIIEKRQSVAFWCNPISGHATLYWYQQILGQGPKLLIQFQNNGVVDDSQLPKDRFSAERLKGVDSTLKIQPAKLEDSAVYLCASSSSILVVDEQYFGPGTRLTVT.

V gene TRBV9 combines with J gene TRBJ2-1; TRBD1 is a possible D gene (5 bases). This CDR3 spans 14 amino acids. V was clipped by 3 bases and J by 5 bases, with 12 bases between them. Germline CDR1 reads SGDLS; CDR2 reads YYNGEE. This chain's CDR3 is CASSAWWGHNEQFF. The CDR3 DNA is TGTGCCAGCAGCGCCTGGTGGGGCCACAATGAGCAGTTCTTC.

V is TRBV7-2 and J is TRBJ2-3; 8 bases align to TRBD2. CDR1 is SGHTA, CDR2 FQGNSA, per germline. The CDR3 covers 16 residues. V lost 2 bases to trimming and J lost 4 bases; unmatched junction nucleotides: 8. The CDR3: CASSLPRAGVSDTQYF. CDR3 DNA sequence: TGTGCCAGCAGCTTACCGAGAGCGGGAGTGTCAGATACGCAGTATTTT. Full variable domain (rest looked up from reference TRBV7-2 and TRBJ2-3): GAGVSQSPSNKVTEKGKDVELRCDPISGHTALYWYRQSLGQGLEFLIYFQGNSAPDKSGLPSDRFSAERTGGSVSTLTIQRTQQEDSAVYLCASSLPRAGVSDTQYFGPGTRLTVL.

V usage is TRBV19 and J usage is TRBJ1-1; possible D gene TRBD1, 6 bases. There are 14 residues in the CDR3. Between the trimmed V and J ends, which lost 7 bases and 3 bases, there was a span of 15 bases. From germline, CDR1 is LNHDA and CDR2 SQIVND (reference sequence). The DNA for the CDR3 is TGTGCCAGTACTCTCGGCAGGACAGACACTGAAGCTTTCTTT. Translating gives CASTLGRTDTEAFF.

This chain connects TRBV4-1 to TRBJ2-5; the match to TRBD2 covers 8 bases. V trimming: 1 base; J trimming: 5 bases; junction bases outside the gene matches: 6. This CDR3 comprises 15 residues. The germline V gene encodes CDR1 MGHRA and CDR2 YSYEKL. CDR3 in DNA: TGCGCCAGCAGCCAAGGGGGCGGGAGGTCGGAGACCCAGTACTTC. The encoded protein is CASSQGGGRSETQYF.

The rearrangement uses TRBV4-2 and TRBJ2-1; TRBD2 aligns across 7 bases. With V trimmed by 0 bases and J by 6 bases, 8 bases remained unmatched. The CDR3 contains 16 residues. Germline lookup yields CDR1 LGHNA and CDR2 YNFKEQ. CDR3 in DNA: TGTGCCAGCAGCCAAGATGGGGCGGGAGCGGGCAATGAGCAGTTCTTC. Its protein product is CASSQDGAGAGNEQFF.

V usage is TRBV25-1 and J usage is TRBJ2-2; D is uncertain. Trimming shortened V by 0 bases and J by 4 bases, and 6 bases separated the two germline ends. The CDR3 is 14 residues long. CDR1 is MGHDK, CDR2 SYGVNS, per germline. CDR3 DNA: TGTGCCAGCAGTGAATATCTGAGCACCGGGGAGCTGTTTTTT. Translated: CASSEYLSTGELFF.

This chain joins TRBV11-3 and TRBJ2-1; 7 positions agree with TRBD2. Germline CDR1 reads SGHNT; CDR2 reads YENEEA. The CDR3 runs to 15 residues. Trimming cost V 9 bases and J 4 bases; bases outside gene matches: 12. The CDR3 coding sequence is TGTGCCAGTAAAAAAGACCGCGGGGGTTACAATGAGCAGTTCTTC. Protein sequence: CASKKDRGGYNEQFF.

V gene TRBV11-3 combines with J gene TRBJ2-1, with D possibly TRBD2 on 6 matching bases. CDR1 is SGHNT and CDR2 is YENEEA in the germline V gene. The CDR3 loop spans 15 amino acids. The germline V and J ends were trimmed by 9 bases and 3 bases, with 18 bases remaining between them. CDR3 in DNA: TGTGCCAGTGGCTCATGGGGGGTCAACTACAATGAGCAGTTCTTC. It translates to CASGSWGVNYNEQFF.

The rearrangement uses TRBV27 and TRBJ2-1; D is unclear. The CDR3 spans 11 residues. Germline V CDR1 and CDR2: MNHEY, SMNVEV (reference sequence). Between the trimmed V and J ends, which lost 5 bases and 9 bases, there was a span of 8 bases. The DNA for the CDR3 is TGTGCCAGCAGTCTCAACAGTGAGCAGTTCTTC. This encodes CASSLNSEQFF.

The chain combines TRBV27 with TRBJ2-2; D ambiguous. The CDR3 has 11 residues. V was cut by 6 bases and J by 7 bases, with 6 bases left in between. Germline CDR1 and CDR2: MNHEY and SMNVEV (reference sequence). The CDR3 coding sequence is TGTGCCAGCAGCCTAAACGGGGAGCTGTTTTTT. Amino acids: CASSLNGELFF.

This clone has a single count. The rearrangement uses TRBV19 and TRBJ1-1; D might be TRBD1 (6 bases). This CDR3 comprises 11 residues. The V end lost 7 bases, the J end lost 7 bases, and 10 bases lay between the germline ends. The germline gives CDR1 LNHDA, CDR2 SQIVND (reference sequence). CDR3 bases: TGTGCCAGTACTCTGGACAGTGAAGCTTTCTTT. Translated: CASTLDSEAFF.

This chain uses TRBV9 with TRBJ2-5; 8 bases fit TRBD2. Germline CDR1 SGDLS, CDR2 YYNGEE. The junction had 2 bases not matched to a gene; V was cut back by 0 bases and J by 4 bases. This CDR3 spans 14 amino acids. CDR3 region: CASSVGLAGETQYF. CDR3 coding DNA: TGTGCCAGCAGCGTAGGGCTAGCGGGAGAGACCCAGTACTTC.

The chain links TRBV11-3 to TRBJ2-1; tentative D call: TRBD1 (6 bases). V was cut by 0 bases and J by 4 bases, with 10 bases left in between. CDR1 and CDR2 from the germline V gene are SGHNT and YENEEA. The CDR3 is 15 residues long. The CDR3 loop is CASSLDGTIYNEQFF. The CDR3 nucleotides are TGTGCCAGCAGCTTAGACGGGACAATTTACAATGAGCAGTTCTTC.

The J gene is TRBJ2-5, the V gene TRBV5-4; 7 nucleotides align to TRBD2. Trimming removed 1 base from V and 4 bases from J; junction bases left unmatched: 10. The CDR3 has 16 residues. Germline CDR1 reads SGHNT; CDR2 reads YYREEE (reference sequence). CDR3 region: CASSLMLTGGGETQYF. The DNA for the CDR3 is TGTGCCAGCAGCTTGATGTTGACTGGGGGGGGAGAGACCCAGTACTTC.

This clone was found a few times. This chain links TRBV14 with TRBJ2-5, with D possibly matching TRBD1 (6 bases). The CDR3 spans 15 residues. The V and J ends lost 1 base and 5 bases respectively, with 14 bases between them. The germline V gene has CDR1 SGHDN and CDR2 FVKESK. CDR3 sequence reads: CASSQVTGYFETQYF. The CDR3 DNA sequence: TGTGCCAGCAGCCAAGTCACAGGGTATTTCGAGACCCAGTACTTC.

The chain carries TRBV6-1 and TRBJ2-5, with TRBD1 identical over 7 bases. The CDR3 sequence is 15 residues long. Germline CDR1 reads MNHNS; CDR2 reads SASEGT. The junction had 6 bases not matched to a gene; V was cut back by 4 bases and J by 1 base. CDR3 amino acids: CASSAQDRAQETQYF. CDR3 coding DNA: TGTGCCAGCAGTGCCCAAGACAGGGCCCAAGAGACCCAGTACTTC.

The chain carries TRBV18 and TRBJ1-1; D is unclear. The CDR3 is 15 amino acids. Germline CDR1 KGHSH, CDR2 LQKENI. V gave up 3 bases and J gave up 0 bases, with 11 bases separating them. CDR3 sequence reads: CASSPGRVVNTEAFF. CDR3 DNA sequence: TGTGCCAGCTCACCGGGCAGAGTAGTGAACACTGAAGCTTTCTTT.

The rearrangement links TRBV19 to TRBJ1-1, with 7 nucleotides matching TRBD1. The germline gives CDR1 LNHDA, CDR2 SQIVND (reference sequence). After removal of 6 bases from V and 8 bases from J, the junction contained 12 bases not matched to a gene. The CDR3 runs to 14 residues. In DNA form, the CDR3 reads TGTGCCAGTAGCCCCGGGACAGCCGCTTTCGAAGCTTTCTTT. Amino acids: CASSPGTAAFEAFF. Full variable domain (rest looked up from reference TRBV19 and TRBJ1-1): DGGITQSPKYLFRKEGQNVTLSCEQNLNHDAMYWYRQDPGQGLRLIYYSQIVNDFQKGDIAEGYSVSREKKESFPLTVTSAQKNPTAFYLCASSPGTAAFEAFFGQGTRLTVV.

The gene calls are TRBV28 and TRBJ2-3; 11 bases agree with TRBD2. The CDR3 spans 19 residues. The ends lost 0 bases at V and 3 bases at J; junction bases unmatched: 11. Germline loops: CDR1 MDHEN, CDR2 SYDVKM. DNA of the CDR3: TGTGCCAGCAGTTTATGGGTTAGCGGGAGGGCCCCTAGGACAGATACGCAGTATTTT. Its translation is CASSLWVSGRAPRTDTQYF.

The V call is TRBV5-4, the J call TRBJ2-1; TRBD2 aligns across 14 bases. The CDR3 totals 16 residues. Trimming removed 4 bases from V and 8 bases from J; junction bases left unmatched: 8. Germline V lookup: CDR1 SGHNT, CDR2 YYREEE (reference sequence). The CDR3: CASSPSGTSGRDEQFF. Here the CDR3 DNA reads TGTGCCAGCAGCCCGAGTGGGACTAGCGGGAGAGATGAGCAGTTCTTC.

The V and J genes are TRBV18 and TRBJ2-6; 9 positions agree with TRBD1. Germline V CDR1 and CDR2: KGHSH, LQKENI. V was clipped by 3 bases and J by 0 bases; unmatched bases: 6. The CDR3 covers 18 residues. CDR3 amino acids: CASSPTGTGISGANVLTF. The CDR3 DNA follows: TGTGCCAGCTCACCGACCGGGACAGGGATCTCTGGGGCCAACGTCCTGACTTTC.

The V and J genes are TRBV5-1 and TRBJ2-1; 9 bases are shared with TRBD2. Germline CDR1 and CDR2: SGHRS and YFSETQ. The CDR3 consists of 17 residues. V lost 4 bases and J lost 0; bases outside the gene matches: 8. CDR3 nucleotide sequence: TGCGCCAGCAGCCCTGGGGCTAGCGGGAACTCCTACAATGAGCAGTTCTTC. Amino acids: CASSPGASGNSYNEQFF.

V gene TRBV27 combines with J gene TRBJ2-4; TRBD1 is a possible D gene (5 bases). The V gene's germline CDR1 is MNHEY and CDR2 SMNVEV (reference sequence). V was trimmed by 5 bases and J by 7 bases, leaving 15 bases between them. CDR3 length: 14 residues. The CDR3 is CASSPWAAGNIQYF. The CDR3, as DNA: TGTGCCAGCAGTCCCTGGGCCGCAGGGAACATTCAGTACTTC.

The CDR3 nucleotides read TGTGCCAGTAGTGCCGGGACAACCTCCTACAATGAGCAGTTCTTC. It yields the protein CASSAGTTSYNEQFF. The chain uses TRBV19 and TRBJ2-1; tentative D call: TRBD1 (6 bases). The CDR3 runs 15 residues. V was clipped by 5 bases and J by 0 bases, with 11 bases between them. Per germline, CDR1 LNHDA and CDR2 SQIVND (reference sequence).

J is TRBJ2-3 and V is TRBV18; the D is unclear. The length of the CDR3 is 13 residues. Trimming removed 1 base at V and 2 bases at J, with 4 bases between. The germline CDR1 and CDR2 sequences are KGHSH and LQKENI. The CDR3 coding sequence is TGTGCCAGCTCACCACAGCTCACAGATACGCAGTATTTT. Translating it yields CASSPQLTDTQYF.